A single sample gave rise to the 23 T cell receptor beta chains below, sequenced in a study of T-cell reconstitution after alpha-beta-depleted transplantation in children (dated by TCRdb to the mid-2010s). The library was obtained by PCR. The listed sequencing device is Illumina HiSeq 2500. TCR libraries were prepared with molecular barcoding, using unique molecular identifiers to normalize TCRbeta repertoire quantification. In-frame beta chains were kept once TCRdb had trimmed the public reads at Q25 with fastp and called clones with MiXCR. Each entry is one CDR3 protein sequence, shown with its most common DNA and genes. Across this sample there are about 500,000 distinct CDR3 sequences, with approximately 29% seen only once. Of the sample, around 2.3% falls within the top ten clones. The sequences come from PBMCs from the stem cell graft donor, collected from the stem cell graft. All receptors derive from a human donor who donated a stem cell graft to a child with aplastic anemia.

The CDR3 bases are TGTGCCAGCAGTTCTACAGGGGGGAATTCACCCCTCCACTTT. Residues: CASSSTGGNSPLHF. The V call is TRBV12-3 or TRBV12-4, the J call TRBJ1-6; 8 nucleotides line up with TRBD1. After removal of 4 bases from V and 7 bases from J, the junction contained 3 bases not matched to a gene. The CDR3 extends over 14 amino acids.

V gene TRBV6-1 combines with J gene TRBJ1-5, with 7 nucleotides matching TRBD1. CDR3 length: 14 residues. After removal of 3 bases from V and 3 bases from J, the junction contained 2 bases not matched to a gene. Germline loops: CDR1 MNHNS, CDR2 SASEGT. The CDR3 protein is CASSETGPNQPQHF. The CDR3 DNA reads TGTGCCAGCAGTGAGACAGGGCCCAATCAGCCCCAGCATTTT.

This clonotype was seen a handful of times. The V and J genes are TRBV5-1 and TRBJ2-5; D is undetermined. This CDR3 has 13 amino acids. CDR1 SGHRS and CDR2 YFSETQ come from the germline V gene. Trimming cost V 0 bases and J 3 bases, with 6 bases left between them. The CDR3, as DNA: TGCGCCAGCAGCTTGGGGTTCGAAGAGACCCAGTACTTC. Its translation: CASSLGFEETQYF.

The V call is TRBV14, the J call TRBJ2-5, with D maybe TRBD2 (6 bases). Germline loops: CDR1 SGHDN, CDR2 FVKESK. Trimming stripped 5 bases from V and 1 base from J, with 14 bases between. The CDR3 consists of 15 residues. The CDR3 DNA reads as TGTGCCAGCAGCACGCAGGGACTCGGCCAAGAGACCCAGTACTTC. Its translation: CASSTQGLGQETQYF.

The chain recombines TRBV12-3 or TRBV12-4 with TRBJ2-7; D might be TRBD1 (5 bases). Trimming took 5 bases from V and 6 from J, leaving 14 bases between them. The CDR3 is 13 residues long. CDR3 DNA: TGTGCCAGCAGTCCGAAAGGGGCGGCCGAGCAGTACGTC. It yields the protein CASSPKGAAEQYV.

The rearrangement links TRBV7-2 to TRBJ2-3; D remains ambiguous. The germline V gene has CDR1 SGHTA and CDR2 FQGNSA. The CDR3 is made up of 12 amino acids. V was trimmed by 2 bases and J by 8 bases, leaving 8 bases between them. The CDR3 DNA follows: TGTGCCAGCAGCTTACCTAGGTCTACGCAGTATTTT. Encoded protein: CASSLPRSTQYF.

V usage is TRBV7-9 and J usage is TRBJ2-3; D not certain. The CDR3 extends over 14 amino acids. Per germline, CDR1 SEHNR and CDR2 FQNEAQ (reference sequence). Trimming pared 2 bases from V and 3 bases from J, leaving 9 bases between. The CDR3 nucleotides are TGTGCCAGCAGCTTACCCTCTCGTACAGATACGCAGTATTTT. Protein: CASSLPSRTDTQYF.

This clonotype came up a few times. V gene TRBV5-1 combines with J gene TRBJ2-4; perhaps TRBD1 as D (6 bases). V was shortened by 7 bases and J by 4 bases, with 9 bases between the two germline ends. There are 12 residues in the CDR3. CDR1 and CDR2 from the germline V gene are SGHRS and YFSETQ. CDR3 region: CASQDSKNIQYF. CDR3 in DNA: TGCGCCAGCCAGGACAGTAAAAACATTCAGTACTTC.

There are a few counts of this clonotype. The genes are TRBV7-2 and TRBJ1-2; D is undetermined. Germline lookup yields CDR1 SGHTA and CDR2 FQGNSA. This CDR3 is 14 amino acids long. The V end was cut by 1 base, the J end by 3 bases, with 9 bases between. In nucleotides, the CDR3 is TGTGCCAGCAGCTTAGTTCAGGACTACTATGGCTACACCTTC. This sequence encodes CASSLVQDYYGYTF.

The chain joins TRBV6-5 to TRBJ2-1, with D perhaps TRBD2 (5 bases). Between the trimmed V and J ends, which lost 0 bases and 4 bases, there was a span of 13 bases. The germline CDR1 and CDR2 sequences are MNHEY and SVGAGI. This CDR3 spans 16 amino acids. The CDR3 reads CASSYSDRDGYNEQFF. The CDR3 region has the DNA TGTGCCAGCAGTTACTCGGACCGGGATGGGTACAATGAGCAGTTCTTC.

This rearrangement joins TRBV7-2 to TRBJ2-7, with D tentatively TRBD2 (5 bases). This CDR3 spans 13 amino acids. Per the germline V gene, CDR1 is SGHTA and CDR2 is FQGNSA. V was trimmed by 7 bases and J by 0 bases, leaving 10 bases between them. The CDR3 sequence is CASTWESSYEQYF. The CDR3 DNA is TGTGCCAGCACCTGGGAGAGCTCCTACGAGCAGTACTTC.

V usage is TRBV12-3 or TRBV12-4 and J usage is TRBJ1-5; D not resolved. Trimming stripped 5 bases from V and 5 bases from J, with 13 bases between. The CDR3 has 14 amino acids. CDR3 nucleotides: TGTGCCAGCAGTCTCACCCGTGGGGATCAGCCCCAGCATTTT. Translated, it gives CASSLTRGDQPQHF.

The chain joins TRBV27 to TRBJ2-5; the D gene is possibly TRBD1 (6 bases). V was pared by 0 bases and J by 7 bases, with 15 bases between. CDR1 and CDR2 from the germline V gene are MNHEY and SMNVEV (reference sequence). The CDR3 extends over 15 amino acids. CDR3 DNA: TGTGCCAGCAGTTTATCTTCGACAGGTTCGGCGACCCAGTACTTC. As protein: CASSLSSTGSATQYF.

This clonotype was found once. The chain links TRBV6-2 or TRBV6-3 to TRBJ2-2; TRBD2 aligns across 10 bases. The junction had 6 bases not matched to a gene; V was cut back by 2 bases and J by 6 bases. The CDR3 runs to 16 residues. CDR1 MNHEY and CDR2 SVGEGT come from the germline V gene. This chain's CDR3 is CASSYRSSGGSGELFF. Here the CDR3 DNA reads TGTGCCAGCAGTTACCGGTCTAGCGGGGGATCCGGGGAGCTGTTTTTT.

In its sample, this clonotype was seen a few times. The J gene is TRBJ2-7, the V gene TRBV29-1, with D hard to call. The V gene's germline CDR1 is SQVTM and CDR2 ANQGSEA. Trimming took 7 bases from V and 0 from J, leaving 10 bases between them. This CDR3 contains 12 residues. CDR3 in amino acids: CSAVVTSYEQYF. In DNA, the CDR3 is TGCAGCGCTGTAGTGACCTCCTACGAGCAGTACTTC.

This clonotype was counted a few times. The J gene is TRBJ2-3, the V gene TRBV20-1, with D uncertain. CDR1 and CDR2 (germline): DFQATT, SNEGSKA (reference sequence). Trimming removed 6 bases from V and 0 bases from J, with 7 bases in between. The CDR3 runs to 12 residues. The CDR3 is CSAQKSTDTQYF. CDR3 nucleotide sequence: TGCAGTGCCCAGAAGAGCACAGATACGCAGTATTTT.

This chain uses TRBV6-1 with TRBJ2-7; 7 nucleotides agree with TRBD1. The trim removed 7 bases at V and 2 bases at J, leaving 11 bases unmatched. This CDR3 region has 15 residues. CDR1 and CDR2 from the germline V gene are MNHNS and SASEGT. CDR3 sequence reads: CASTGTAISTYEQYF. The CDR3 DNA reads TGTGCCAGCACTGGGACAGCCATTTCGACCTACGAGCAGTACTTC.

The rearrangement uses TRBV6-2 or TRBV6-3 and TRBJ2-1, with 11 bases identical to TRBD1. Germline V gene lookup returns CDR1 MNHEY and CDR2 SVGEGT. The V gene end was trimmed by 6 bases and the J gene end by 2 bases; junction bases not matched to a gene: 6. There are 16 residues in the CDR3. CDR3: CASSQGQGATYNEQFF. The DNA of the CDR3 is TGTGCCAGCAGCCAAGGACAGGGGGCGACCTACAATGAGCAGTTCTTC.

The chain couples TRBV9 to TRBJ2-5, with 10 bases lining up with TRBD2. The trim removed 0 bases at V and 10 bases at J, leaving 15 bases unmatched. The CDR3 runs to 17 residues. Germline CDR1 reads SGDLS; CDR2 reads YYNGEE. The CDR3 sequence is CASSVAPAASGGGDQYF. The CDR3 region has the DNA TGTGCCAGCAGCGTAGCGCCCGCGGCTAGCGGGGGTGGGGACCAGTACTTC.

This clonotype has only a few counts. The chain uses TRBV29-1 and TRBJ2-2; the match to TRBD2 covers 8 bases. J lost 1 base, V lost 5 bases, and 3 bases had no gene match. The CDR3 length is 14 residues. Germline-derived CDR1 and CDR2 are SQVTM and ANQGSEA. CDR3: CSVTAGGNTGELFF. In nucleotides, the CDR3 is TGCAGCGTTACGGCGGGAGGGAACACCGGGGAGCTGTTTTTT.

This clonotype was observed a few times. The chain is built from TRBV20-1 and TRBJ2-5, with 11 bases aligning to TRBD2. Germline V gene sequence: CDR1 DFQATT, CDR2 SNEGSKA (reference sequence). The CDR3 has 13 amino acids. The CDR3 sequence: CSHSGGGLETQYF. The CDR3 nucleotides read TGCAGCCATAGCGGGGGGGGACTGGAGACCCAGTACTTC.

The table lists this clonotype with a few counts. This chain joins TRBV27 and TRBJ2-1; D is uncertain. The ends were cut back, 2 bases at V and 0 bases at J, with 8 bases in the middle. The CDR3 covers 15 residues. The germline gives CDR1 MNHEY, CDR2 SMNVEV (reference sequence). The CDR3, as DNA: TGTGCCAGCAGTTTAGATCGCGTCTCCTACAATGAGCAGTTCTTC. Protein product: CASSLDRVSYNEQFF.

The CDR3 nucleotides are TGCAGTGCTAGCGGAGGGGCAGAGGCGGGGGGACGTTTTAATTCACCCCTCCACTTT. Translation: CSASGGAEAGGRFNSPLHF. This sequence joins TRBV20-1 and TRBJ1-6; possible D gene TRBD1, 5 bases. CDR1 and CDR2 (germline): DFQATT, SNEGSKA (reference sequence). The CDR3 spans 19 residues. With 3 bases removed from V and 6 bases from J, the gap between germline ends came to 27 bases.